Shown below are 5 T cell receptor beta chains from a single sample sequenced in a study of human T cells and chemical hapten exposure. The time point was: patch test 1, 2 weeks after DPC sensitization. Stated treatment: therapeutic diphenylcyclopropenone sensitization with weekly scalp DPC. Each CDR3 protein is one row after TCRdb ran MiXCR on the RACE reads. The table includes around 71,000 distinct CDR3 sequences, over 7.5% detected once. The starting material was whole blood, obtained in connection with sensitization to the hapten diphenylcyclopropenone (DPC). The receptors here all came from a woman aged 40 to 50 with alopecia areata. Some clones in this sample may be carry-over from other donors' samples.

This clonotype was counted a few times. The chain is built from TRBV6-1 and TRBJ2-5, with 13 bases aligning to TRBD2. The germline gives CDR1 MNHNS, CDR2 SASEGT. The CDR3 is 15 residues long. The trim removed 8 bases at V and 3 bases at J, leaving 6 bases unmatched. CDR3 loop: CASALGLAGEETQYF. For the CDR3, the DNA is TGTGCCAGCGCCCTCGGACTAGCGGGGGAAGAGACCCAGTACTTC.

This clonotype was seen more than once but under ten times. The chain uses TRBV12-3 or TRBV12-4 and TRBJ1-5; D unresolved. The germline V and J ends were trimmed by 5 bases and 1 base, with 18 bases remaining between them. The CDR3 loop spans 17 amino acids. CDR3 in amino acids: CASSPTSRGKSNQPQHF. In DNA form, the CDR3 reads TGTGCCAGCAGTCCCACCTCGCGTGGAAAAAGCAATCAGCCCCAGCATTTT.

This clonotype has only a few counts. The chain carries TRBV5-5 and TRBJ2-5, with 9 nucleotides matching TRBD2. The trim removed 3 bases at V and 5 bases at J, leaving 11 bases unmatched. CDR3 length: 16 amino acids. Germline loops: CDR1 SGHKS, CDR2 YYEKEE (reference sequence). The CDR3 here is CASSSISGGGRETQYF. Here the CDR3 DNA reads TGTGCCAGCAGCTCCATTAGCGGGGGTGGTCGGGAGACCCAGTACTTC.

In this sample, this clonotype turned up a few times. This chain uses TRBV2 with TRBJ1-2; D call uncertain. The germline V gene encodes CDR1 SNHLY and CDR2 FYNNEI. Trimming shortened V by 2 bases and J by 3 bases, and 10 bases separated the two germline ends. The length of the CDR3 is 14 residues. The CDR3 nucleotides read TGTGCCAGCAGTGAATGGGGAGCGGACTATGGCTACACCTTC. It specifies CASSEWGADYGYTF.

This clonotype turned up a few times. The chain combines TRBV3-1 with TRBJ2-7; TRBD1 aligns across 8 bases. Germline lookup yields CDR1 LGHDT and CDR2 YNNKEL (reference sequence). The CDR3 is 14 amino acids. With V trimmed by 6 bases and J by 3 bases, 7 bases remained unmatched. The CDR3, as DNA: TGTGCCAGCAGTAGAGGACAGGGAATCTACGAGCAGTACTTC. Its translation is CASSRGQGIYEQYF.